A single sample gave rise to the 27 T cell receptor beta chains below, sequenced in a study of human versus mouse CDR3 diversity and MHC coevolution. Libraries were prepared by immunoSEQ multiplex PCR; TCRdb keeps only in-frame clonotypes and omits some of them. The sample has about 81,000 clones; roughly 95% are singletons. Material: naive CD4+ T cells from blood. Subset meaning: CD45RO-negative CD62L-positive naive CD4 T cells. The receptors originated from a person aged 30 to 70 in good health.

The chain carries TRBV5-6 and TRBJ1-5; D unresolved. This CDR3 spans 12 amino acids. V was cut by 1 base and J by 9 bases, with 8 bases left in between. Germline assignment: CDR1 SGHDT and CDR2 YYEEEE. In DNA form, the CDR3 reads TGTGCCAGCAGCTTGCAGGAAGGGCCCCAGCATTTT. Its protein product is CASSLQEGPQHF. The variable domain in full, with the rest retrieved from reference TRBV5-6 and TRBJ1-5, is DAGVTQSPTHLIKTRGQQVTLRCSPKSGHDTVSWYQQALGQGPQFIFQYYEEEERQRGNFPDRFSGHQFPNYSSELNVNALLLGDSALYLCASSLQEGPQHFGDGTRLSIL.

This clone appeared a few times. J is TRBJ2-1 and V is TRBV9; 10 bases match TRBD2. Germline values: CDR1 SGDLS, CDR2 YYNGEE. The CDR3 length is 19 residues. Losses at the gene ends were 3 bases for V and 7 bases for J; bases not matched to a gene: 19. DNA for the CDR3: TGTGCCAGCAGCGCGCAGGGGAAGTCCCAGCGGGAGGGTGGAAATGAGCAGTTCTTC. It codes for CASSAQGKSQREGGNEQFF. The full variable domain, with the rest looked up from reference TRBV9 and TRBJ2-1, is DSGVTQTPKHLITATGQRVTLRCSPRSGDLSVYWYQQSLDQGLQFLIQYYNGEERAKGNILERFSAQQFPDLHSELNLSSLELGDSALYFCASSAQGKSQREGGNEQFFGPGTRLTVL.

This chain connects TRBV18 to TRBJ1-1, with 9 positions matching TRBD1. The germline CDR1 and CDR2 sequences are KGHSH and LQKENI. The CDR3 spans 17 residues. Trimming cost V 3 bases and J 1 base; bases outside gene matches: 9. Written as DNA, the CDR3 is TGTGCCAGCTCACCCCTACCGGACAGGGGATGGAACACTGAAGCTTTCTTT. It is translated as CASSPLPDRGWNTEAFF. Full variable domain (remainder filled in from reference TRBV18 and TRBJ1-1): NAGVMQNPRHLVRRRGQEARLRCSPMKGHSHVYWYRQLPEEGLKFMVYLQKENIIDESGMPKERFSAEFPKEGPSILRIQQVVRGDSAAYFCASSPLPDRGWNTEAFFGQGTRLTVV.

J is TRBJ2-5 and V is TRBV7-6; no clear D gene. V was trimmed by 5 bases and J by 5 bases, leaving 9 bases between them. Per the germline V gene, CDR1 is SGHVS and CDR2 is FNYEAQ. The CDR3 is made up of 12 amino acids. The CDR3 nucleotides are TGTGCCAGCAGCCGAAGTCGGGAGACCCAGTACTTC. It translates to CASSRSRETQYF.

Here the CDR3 reads CASSLEVTGATNTEAFF. CDR3 coding DNA: TGCGCCAGCAGCTTGGAGGTGACAGGGGCGACGAACACTGAAGCTTTCTTT. The V call is TRBV5-1, the J call TRBJ1-1; 8 nucleotides match TRBD1. J gave up 1 base and V 0 bases, and 8 bases lay outside the gene matches. CDR1 is SGHRS, CDR2 YFSETQ, per germline. The CDR3 sequence is 17 residues long.

The chain couples TRBV4-1 to TRBJ2-1, with TRBD2 matching over 7 bases. This CDR3 has 18 amino acids. V lost 3 bases to trimming and J lost 0 bases; unmatched junction nucleotides: 11. CDR1 and CDR2 from the germline V gene are MGHRA and YSYEKL. This CDR3 reads CASSQAIGAGDSYNEQFF. The CDR3 DNA sequence: TGCGCCAGCAGCCAGGCTATAGGTGCGGGAGACTCCTACAATGAGCAGTTCTTC.

In its sample, this clone was seen a few times. The sample contains more than one DNA sequence encoding this CDR3. This sequence joins TRBV5-1 and TRBJ1-5; possibly TRBD1 for D (6 bases). The CDR3 runs to 14 residues. CDR1 and CDR2 (germline): SGHRS, YFSETQ. Between the trimmed V and J ends, which lost 0 bases and 4 bases, there was a span of 8 bases. The CDR3 protein is CASSLGQENQPQHF. CDR3 in DNA: TGCGCCAGCAGCTTGGGACAGGAAAATCAGCCCCAGCATTTT.

About this clone itself: Additional DNA sequences in this sample encode the identical CDR3. V gene TRBV7-2 combines with J gene TRBJ2-1, with 13 bases lining up with TRBD2. This CDR3 is built from 17 residues. The junction had 5 bases not matched to a gene; V was cut back by 5 bases and J by 1 base. Germline V gene data show CDR1 as SGHTA and CDR2 as FQGNSA. CDR3 sequence (DNA): TGTGCCAGCAGCCTCGGACTAGCGGGGGTTTCCTACAATGAGCAGTTCTTC. Protein product: CASSLGLAGVSYNEQFF.

The table lists this clone with a few counts. This rearrangement joins TRBV10-3 to TRBJ1-1, with 7 bases lining up with TRBD1. The CDR3 covers 14 residues. Germline V CDR1 and CDR2: ENHRY, SYGVKD. Unmatched junction bases numbered 4, after V lost 4 bases and J lost 2 bases. CDR3: CAISGGTVNTEAFF. CDR3 nucleotides: TGTGCCATCAGTGGTGGGACAGTTAACACTGAAGCTTTCTTT.

The chain links TRBV19 to TRBJ1-2; TRBD1 might be the D (5 bases). Germline CDR1 is LNHDA and CDR2 is SQIVND (reference sequence). The CDR3 is made up of 13 amino acids. The V gene lost 7 bases and the J gene lost 6 bases, with 15 bases spanning the gap. In DNA form, the CDR3 reads TGTGCCAGTACTCAGGGACTAAAGGATGGCTACACCTTC. It yields the protein CASTQGLKDGYTF.

The J gene is TRBJ2-7, the V gene TRBV7-2, with no clear D. There are 13 residues in the CDR3. Germline CDR1 SGHTA, CDR2 FQGNSA. Trimming removed 0 bases from V and 5 bases from J, with 8 bases in between. CDR3 coding DNA: TGTGCCAGCAGCTTAGCACAGAGAGACGAGCAGTACTTC. Translated: CASSLAQRDEQYF.

The chain uses TRBV7-6 and TRBJ2-7; 10 nucleotides agree with TRBD2. J gave up 6 bases and V 1 base, and 15 bases lay outside the gene matches. Germline V gene data show CDR1 as SGHVS and CDR2 as FNYEAQ. The CDR3 runs to 18 residues. The CDR3 nucleotides are TGTGCCAGCAGCTTAGGTGGTGTGGGAGCGGGAGGGGGAGGCGAGCAGTACTTC. Protein: CASSLGGVGAGGGGEQYF.

The chain carries TRBV27 and TRBJ2-7, with D possibly TRBD1 on 6 matching bases. Germline CDR1 and CDR2: MNHEY and SMNVEV (reference sequence). Trimming pared 1 base from V and 6 bases from J, leaving 16 bases between. The CDR3 has 15 residues. In nucleotides, the CDR3 is TGTGCCAGCAGTTTATTTTCTTATTCAGGGGCCGAGCAGTACTTC. The encoded protein is CASSLFSYSGAEQYF.

The V and J genes are TRBV12-5 and TRBJ1-1; 10 positions match TRBD1. CDR3 length: 14 residues. V lost 4 bases to trimming and J lost 5 bases; unmatched junction nucleotides: 4. In germline, CDR1 is LGHNT, CDR2 FRNRAP. As DNA, the CDR3 is TGTGCTAGTGGTTGGGGACAGGGGAGGACTGAAGCTTTCTTT. It encodes CASGWGQGRTEAFF. The variable domain in full, completed from reference TRBV12-5 and TRBJ1-1, reads DARVTQTPRHKVTEMGQEVTMRCQPILGHNTVFWYRQTMMQGLELLAYFRNRAPLDDSGMPKDRFSAEMPDATLATLKIQPSEPRDSAVYFCASGWGQGRTEAFFGQGTRLTVV.

Details on this clone: This CDR3 is also generated by other DNA sequences in the sample. The rearrangement uses TRBV4-3 and TRBJ2-3; D gene ambiguous. The ends were cut back, 4 bases at V and 0 bases at J, with 11 bases in the middle. The CDR3 is made up of 15 amino acids. The germline V gene has CDR1 LGHNA and CDR2 YSLEER. The CDR3 spells CASSPMRQSTDTQYF. The CDR3 region has the DNA TGCGCCAGCAGCCCTATGAGGCAGAGCACAGATACGCAGTATTTT.

The rearrangement joins TRBV7-3 to TRBJ2-2, with 7 bases aligning to TRBD1. Germline CDR1 and CDR2: SGHTA and FQGTGA. V dropped 5 bases and J dropped 3; count of bases not matched to a gene: 6. The CDR3 extends over 15 amino acids. CDR3 sequence (DNA): TGTGCCAGCAGCCACGACAGGGCGGACACCGGGGAGCTGTTTTTT. It specifies CASSHDRADTGELFF.

V usage is TRBV5-1 and J usage is TRBJ2-7; 9 nucleotides align to TRBD1. The germline gives CDR1 SGHRS, CDR2 YFSETQ. There are 17 residues in the CDR3. J lost 5 bases, V lost 0 bases, and 12 bases had no gene match. The CDR3 loop reads CASSLGSRGTGPHEQYF. The CDR3 DNA reads as TGCGCCAGCAGCTTGGGGAGTAGGGGGACAGGGCCTCACGAGCAGTACTTC.

Only one count was recorded for this clone. The rearrangement links TRBV5-1 to TRBJ1-4, with D possibly TRBD1 on 5 matching bases. Trimming removed 0 bases at V and 4 bases at J, with 10 bases between. The germline V gene has CDR1 SGHRS and CDR2 YFSETQ. The CDR3 is 15 residues long. The CDR3 sequence: CASSLADSFNEKLFF. In DNA, the CDR3 is TGCGCCAGCAGCTTGGCTGACAGTTTTAATGAAAAACTGTTTTTT.

V usage is TRBV28 and J usage is TRBJ1-2, with 11 bases that match TRBD1. The CDR3 totals 16 residues. CDR1 is MDHEN and CDR2 is SYDVKM in the germline V gene. V shed 1 base and J 2 bases; nucleotides not matched to a gene: 3. The CDR3 DNA reads as TGTGCCAGCAGTTTATCAGGACAGGGGGCCAACTATGGCTACACCTTC. Amino acids: CASSLSGQGANYGYTF.

V and J are TRBV9 and TRBJ1-2; unclear D gene. V was cut by 4 bases and J by 0 bases, with 10 bases left in between. The CDR3 runs 14 residues. Germline V gene lookup returns CDR1 SGDLS and CDR2 YYNGEE. The CDR3 reads CASSPRRANYGYTF. CDR3 in DNA: TGTGCCAGCAGCCCCCGTCGAGCTAACTATGGCTACACCTTC.

The chain links TRBV7-2 to TRBJ2-7; 9 bases are shared with TRBD1. Losses at the gene ends were 4 bases for V and 3 bases for J; bases not matched to a gene: 1. The CDR3 extends over 13 amino acids. Germline V gives CDR1 SGHTA, CDR2 FQGNSA. CDR3 DNA sequence: TGTGCCAGCAGCTGGACAGGGGACTACGAGCAGTACTTC. It is translated as CASSWTGDYEQYF.

This sequence joins TRBV5-1 and TRBJ2-3, with 7 positions matching TRBD2. This CDR3 spans 15 amino acids. V was pared by 3 bases and J by 1 base, with 5 bases of the junction left unmatched. Germline V gives CDR1 SGHRS, CDR2 YFSETQ. The CDR3 region is CASSYSGFGTDTQYF. The CDR3, as DNA: TGCGCCAGCAGCTATAGCGGGTTTGGCACAGATACGCAGTATTTT.

The chain uses TRBV7-9 and TRBJ1-5, with D unresolved. This CDR3 comprises 15 residues. Looked up from germline, CDR1 is SEHNR and CDR2 is FQNEAQ (reference sequence). V was clipped by 5 bases and J by 2 bases, with 13 bases between them. DNA of the CDR3: TGTGCCAGCAGCCCGGGAGTTGGGGGCAATCAGCCCCAGCATTTT. Amino acids: CASSPGVGGNQPQHF.

The chain links TRBV7-2 to TRBJ1-5; perhaps TRBD1 as D (6 bases). Trimming took 5 bases from V and 4 from J, leaving 12 bases between them. The CDR3 is 14 amino acids. CDR1 is SGHTA and CDR2 is FQGNSA in the germline V gene. DNA for the CDR3: TGTGCCAGCAGCGCCGACAGGATAAATCAGCCCCAGCATTTT. As protein: CASSADRINQPQHF.

The genes are TRBV11-2 and TRBJ1-5, with a tentative D call TRBD1 (5 bases). This CDR3 region has 15 residues. The germline CDR1 and CDR2 sequences are SGHAT and FQNNGV. V lost 1 base and J 2 bases, leaving 9 bases between the germline ends. The CDR3 DNA reads TGTGCCAGCAGCTTAGGGGGGGGTGGCAATCAGCCCCAGCATTTT. Protein sequence: CASSLGGGGNQPQHF.

This clone is a singleton in its sample. The chain is built from TRBV5-1 and TRBJ2-3, with D maybe TRBD2 (6 bases). CDR1 is SGHRS and CDR2 is YFSETQ in the germline V gene. The V end was cut by 7 bases, the J end by 0 bases, with 12 bases between. The CDR3 runs to 14 residues. The CDR3 coding sequence is TGCGCCAGCGGAAGGGACTCTAGCACAGATACGCAGTATTTT. It is translated as CASGRDSSTDTQYF.

This clone was counted a single time. The chain uses TRBV11-2 and TRBJ1-6; 10 nucleotides align to TRBD1. The ends lost 5 bases at V and 7 bases at J; junction bases unmatched: 5. Germline assignment: CDR1 SGHAT and CDR2 FQNNGV. This CDR3 comprises 15 residues. The CDR3 DNA follows: TGTGCCAGCAGCCCGGGACAGGGGTGGAATTCACCCCTCCACTTT. It translates to CASSPGQGWNSPLHF.